Below, one T cell receptor beta chain is given with its context. In Seattle, patients joined the study during active infection and were tracked longitudinally. Methods used by the authors: Reference gene primers were amplified, and this amplification served to estimate nucleated cell counts. The repertoire was sequenced with immunoSEQ multiplex PCR; TCRdb's copy has only in-frame clones and lacks some. V, J and clone size are those of that table, while D and trimming were read from the DNA. This sample has roughly 69,000 clones, with under 85% found just once. The sample originates from a study of blood T cell repertoires in COVID-19. Looking at the study overall: COVID-19 samples from acute and convalescent phases originated in the United States, Italy and Spain. PBMCs, B-cell-depleted T cells, or T cells were the source of the cDNA or gDNA that made up the material.

The CDR3 length is 17 residues. Germline V gene lookup returns CDR1 SGDLS and CDR2 YYNGEE. V was pared by 4 bases and J by 0 bases, with 9 bases of the junction left unmatched. J is TRBJ2-1 and V is TRBV9; 8 nucleotides align to TRBD2. Sequences were obtained from peripheral blood. The TCR sequence derives from a middle-aged man with COVID-19, enrolled during active disease. CDR3 sequence: CASSSWGGGRSYNEQFF. CDR3 nucleotides: TGTGCCAGCAGCTCGTGGGGCGGGGGGCGCTCCTACAATGAGCAGTTCTTC.